The 7 T cell receptor beta chains presented below share a single source sample, sequenced in a study of control samples from healthy donors and cancer patients. The protocol was immunoSEQ multiplex PCR, while the TCRdb copy is restricted to in-frame clones and leaves out a portion. The data contain about 55,000 clones, roughly 90% of them singletons. The sample taken for sequencing was blood. These TCRs come from a man aged 50 to 59 in good health.

This clone was counted a few times. The genes are TRBV5-5 and TRBJ2-3; 7 bases are shared with TRBD1. Germline values: CDR1 SGHKS, CDR2 YYEKEE (reference sequence). The V and J ends lost 4 bases and 2 bases, in that order; junction bases with no gene match: 4. This CDR3 contains 14 residues. In DNA form, the CDR3 reads TGTGCCAGCAGCCCGGGACAGCCCACAGATACGCAGTATTTT. It is translated as CASSPGQPTDTQYF.

J is TRBJ1-1 and V is TRBV19; TRBD1 is a possible D gene (5 bases). The CDR3 extends over 13 amino acids. V was clipped by 8 bases and J by 1 base, with 11 bases between them. Germline V lookup: CDR1 LNHDA, CDR2 SQIVND (reference sequence). The CDR3 reads CASFSDKNTEAFF. Written as DNA, the CDR3 is TGTGCCAGTTTCTCGGACAAGAACACTGAAGCTTTCTTT.

The CDR3 coding sequence is TGCAGTGCTTCTAATTTCGAGCAGTTCTTC. Its protein is CSASNFEQFF. The chain is built from TRBV20-1 and TRBJ2-1; D is unclear. The CDR3 sequence is 10 residues long. Germline V CDR1 and CDR2: DFQATT, SNEGSKA (reference sequence). V was shortened by 5 bases and J by 10 bases, with 9 bases between the two germline ends.

About this clone: A read error may produce the germline difference seen at one junction end. This chain joins TRBV20-1 and TRBJ2-1, with TRBD2 matching 9 bases. The CDR3 is 12 residues long. Germline V gene data show CDR1 as DFQATT and CDR2 as SNEGSKA (reference sequence). The CDR3 reads CSASISTAGGLF. DNA of the CDR3: TGCAGTGCTAGTATAAGTACAGCGGGAGGACTCTTC.

The V and J genes are TRBV5-5 and TRBJ1-6; D possibly corresponds to TRBD1 (6 bases). CDR3 length equals 16 residues. CDR1 is SGHKS, CDR2 YYEKEE, per germline (reference sequence). Deletions cut 0 bases from V and 7 bases from J, with 14 bases between. CDR3 in amino acids: CASSLGDRWENSPLHF. CDR3 bases: TGTGCCAGCAGCTTGGGCGACAGGTGGGAGAATTCACCCCTCCACTTT. Filled out from reference TRBV5-5 and TRBJ1-6, the complete variable domain reads DAGVTQSPTHLIKTRGQQVTLRCSPISGHKSVSWYQQVLGQGPQFIFQYYEKEERGRGNFPDRFSARQFPNYSSELNVNALLLGDSALYLCASSLGDRWENSPLHFGNGTRLTVT.

The V call is TRBV7-2, the J call TRBJ1-1; unclear D gene. This CDR3 comprises 13 residues. CDR1 is SGHTA, CDR2 FQGNSA, per germline. Trimming cost V 7 bases and J 6 bases, with 15 bases left between them. The CDR3 bases are TGTGCCAGCACCCTTGGTCTCAACCCTGAAGCTTTCTTT. This encodes CASTLGLNPEAFF. The full variable domain, rest sourced from reference TRBV7-2 and TRBJ1-1, is GAGVSQSPSNKVTEKGKDVELRCDPISGHTALYWYRQSLGQGLEFLIYFQGNSAPDKSGLPSDRFSAERTGGSVSTLTIQRTQQEDSAVYLCASTLGLNPEAFFGQGTRLTVV.

This chain uses TRBV5-1 with TRBJ2-1, with TRBD2 matching 8 bases. V shed 2 bases, J shed 4 bases, and the junction held 2 bases outside the gene matches. The CDR3 extends over 14 amino acids. The germline CDR1 and CDR2 sequences are SGHRS and YFSETQ. The CDR3 loop reads CASSFSGAYNEQFF. The DNA for the CDR3 is TGCGCCAGCAGCTTTAGCGGGGCATACAATGAGCAGTTCTTC.